This T cell receptor beta chain was found in a study of blood T cell repertoires in COVID-19. Using immunoSEQ multiplex PCR, the repertoire was profiled, and TCRdb retains in-frame clones only, with some absent. The sample carries over 150,000 clones, roughly 91% recorded once. Looked up from germline, CDR1 is SGHAT and CDR2 is FQNNGV. The CDR3 loop spans 18 amino acids. V was clipped by 0 bases and J by 3 bases, with 21 bases between them. The chain carries TRBV11-2 and TRBJ2-7; TRBD2 might be the D (5 bases). The sequenced material came from peripheral blood. The clonotype comes from a man aged 18 to 30 with COVID-19, enrolled during active disease. The CDR3 here is CASSLDSRGVLSGYEQYF. CDR3 nucleotide sequence: TGTGCCAGCAGCTTAGATTCCCGGGGTGTGTTGTCCGGCTACGAGCAGTACTTC.